This TCR beta chain comes out of a study of cytomegalovirus exposure and HLA in healthy donors. Overall study findings and caveats: TCR beta chain V- and J-gene trimming was linked, in a later analysis, to a missense variant in DCLRE1C.

The PCR was carried out with 60 Vbeta primers and 13 Jbeta primers. The assay was immunoSEQ multiplex PCR, and TCRdb's table has in-frame clones only and misses some. The sample has around 120,000 clones, around 82% seen once; the top ten hold about 1.8%. In the case of this clone: What it recognizes is unknown.

V lost 5 bases and J lost 0; bases outside the gene matches: 8. CDR1 and CDR2 from the germline V gene are ENHRY and SYGVKD. The CDR3 runs 17 residues. Sequencing was done on a sample of PBMCs. The gene calls are TRBV10-3 and TRBJ2-5; TRBD2 aligns across 11 bases. The TCR comes from a boy younger than 18 in good health and CMV-seronegative. The CDR3 reads CAISKAGLAVYQETQYF. The CDR3 nucleotides are TGTGCCATCAGTAAGGCGGGACTAGCGGTCTACCAAGAGACCCAGTACTTC.